Given below is one T cell receptor beta chain in context. The sample belongs to a study of cytomegalovirus exposure and HLA in healthy donors. Participants comprised healthy donors of bone marrow. Amplification used 60 Vbeta primers and 13 Jbeta primers. Produced via immunoSEQ multiplex PCR; TCRdb's table is partial and in-frame only. This sample carries around 120,000 clones, 80% of them seen once, and the ten largest clones take roughly 9.2%. Germline V gene data show CDR1 as SGHRS and CDR2 as YFSETQ. Between the trimmed V and J ends, which lost 2 bases and 8 bases, there was a span of 8 bases. There are 13 residues in the CDR3.

J is TRBJ1-6 and V is TRBV5-1, with D hard to call. The source of this sequence is a female donor in good health and CMV-seropositive. The sequencing input was PBMCs. Written as DNA, the CDR3 is TGCGCCAGCAGCTTTGGGCAGGATTCACCCCTCCACTTT. This encodes CASSFGQDSPLHF.